This T cell receptor beta chain derives from a study of regulatory dendritic cells for organ transplantation. Study-wide points: Among resting subsets, memory CD8+ cells contained the most alloreactive clonotypes.

Data came from immunoSEQ multiplex PCR; TCRdb stores just in-frame clones and leaves some out. This sample has 10,000 to 11,000 clones; around 80% occur once, and the top ten carry more than 2%. As for this clone: Its antigen is currently unknown.

Allogeneic regulatory or mature dendritic cells were co-cultured for 5 days with CFSE-labeled sorted T cells at 1:10. Memory T cells were CD45RO+, naive were CD45RA+, sorted by FACS. Trimming took 4 bases from V and 1 from J; bases not matched to a gene: 2. CDR1 and CDR2 from the germline V gene are SGHRS and YFSETQ. This CDR3 is 14 amino acids long. The sequencing sample was made of memory CD4+ T cells from blood cultured with dendritic cells. Indicated subset: CD45RO+ memory T cells. This sequence was found in a human donor in good health. The rearrangement uses TRBV5-1 and TRBJ1-3; 7 bases fit TRBD1. Written as DNA, the CDR3 is TGCGCCAGCAGCGAACAGGGGTCTGGAAACACCATATATTTT. This codes for CASSEQGSGNTIYF.